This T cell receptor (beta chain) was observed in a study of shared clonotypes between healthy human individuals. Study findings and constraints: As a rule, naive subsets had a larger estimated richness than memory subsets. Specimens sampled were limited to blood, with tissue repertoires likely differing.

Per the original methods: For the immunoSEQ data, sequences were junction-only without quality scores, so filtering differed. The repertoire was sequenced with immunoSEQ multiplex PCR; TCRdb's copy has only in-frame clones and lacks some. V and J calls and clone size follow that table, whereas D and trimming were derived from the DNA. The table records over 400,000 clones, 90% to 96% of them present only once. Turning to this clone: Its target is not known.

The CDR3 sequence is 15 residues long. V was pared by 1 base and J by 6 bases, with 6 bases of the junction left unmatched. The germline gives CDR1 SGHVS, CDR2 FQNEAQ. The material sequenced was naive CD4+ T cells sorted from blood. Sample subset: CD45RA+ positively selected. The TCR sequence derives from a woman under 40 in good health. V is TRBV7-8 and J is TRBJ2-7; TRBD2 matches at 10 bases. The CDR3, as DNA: TGTGCCAGCAGCTTAGATGAGCGGGAGGGCCTCGAGCAGTACTTC. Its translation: CASSLDEREGLEQYF.